This TCR beta chain comes out of a study of blood T cell repertoires in COVID-19. Background on the study: Sites in the United States, Italy and Spain provided acute and convalescent COVID-19 samples.

TCRdb's table, derived via immunoSEQ multiplex PCR, lists solely in-frame clones and lacks some. The sample includes 400,000 to 500,000 clones, around nine tenths of them seen just once. The CDR3 consists of 22 residues. Study members were between 18 and 89 years old and lived in 24 US regions. Allocation to cohorts depended on clinical history reported by the participants. Those designated as exposed participants met a COVID-19 case within 2 weeks before study entry. The receptor was isolated from a woman between 18 and 29 years old who had been exposed to COVID-19. The chain couples TRBV21-1 to TRBJ1-3. TRBV21-1 is listed as a pseudogene. The material sequenced was PBMCs or T cells enriched from blood (not recorded which). This CDR3 reads CASSKDWVGRSYYRGSGNTIYF. For the CDR3, the DNA is TGTGCCAGCAGCAAAGATTGGGTCGGGAGGAGTTACTACCGGGGCTCTGGAAACACCATATATTTT.